Listed below are T cell receptor beta chains from one sample, sequenced in a study of blood T cell repertoires in COVID-19. Produced via immunoSEQ multiplex PCR; TCRdb's table is partial and in-frame only. The table includes approximately 500,000 clones, approximately 91% detected once. Sample: peripheral blood. Receptor source: a woman between 50 and 59 years old with COVID-19, enrolled during active disease. Both conserved end residues are part of each CDR3. The D gene is left open where the match is weak. Where a row states a size, it is once, few, many or the class of an expanded clone; other rows omit it.

D	size	J	V	CDR3	DNA
-	-	TRBJ2-7	TRBV28	CASSPTRRANEQYF	TGTGCCAGCAGCCCGACCCGCAGGGCGAACGAGCAGTACTTC
-	-	TRBJ1-6	TRBV6-1	CASSERMGSSYNSPLHF	TGTGCCAGCAGTGAAAGGATGGGGAGCTCCTATAATTCACCCCTCCACTTT
TRBD2	-	TRBJ2-3	TRBV19	CASSATSGGTDTQYF	TGTGCCAGTAGTGCCACTAGCGGGGGAACAGATACGCAGTATTTT
-	-	TRBJ1-1	TRBV5-5	CASSLAAGGRGAEAFF	TGTGCCAGCAGCTTGGCCGCCGGAGGGCGAGGCGCTGAAGCTTTCTTT
-	-	TRBJ1-2	TRBV5-1	CASSLDGGRSYGYTF	TGCGCCAGCAGCTTGGACGGGGGGCGAAGCTATGGCTACACCTTC
TRBD1	once	TRBJ1-3	TRBV10-1	CASSEQGSGNTIYF	TGCGCCAGCAGTGAACAGGGGTCTGGAAACACCATATATTTT
-	-	TRBJ2-3	TRBV11-2	CASSPLSDTQYF	TGTGCCAGCAGCCCTTTGTCAGATACGCAGTATTTT
TRBD1	few	TRBJ2-1	TRBV6-4	CASSAEGQGGVKFF	TGTGCCAGCAGTGCCGAGGGACAGGGGGGAGTGAAGTTCTTC
TRBD1	-	TRBJ1-4	TRBV25-1	CASSGTGDSEKLFF	TGTGCCAGCAGTGGGACAGGGGACTCAGAAAAACTGTTTTTT
-	-	TRBJ1-1	TRBV15	CATSRAFGKEWATEAFF	TGTGCCACCAGCAGAGCTTTCGGGAAGGAGTGGGCCACTGAAGCTTTCTTT
-	few	TRBJ1-6	TRBV7-2	CASSPERLSPLHF	TGTGCCAGCAGTCCAGAGCGACTTTCACCCCTCCACTTT
-	-	TRBJ2-2	TRBV5-1	CASSLAQGGELFF	TGCGCCAGCAGCCTGGCCCAGGGAGGGGAGCTGTTTTTT
-	-	TRBJ1-4	TRBV28	CASSSSSRAAEEKLFF	TGTGCCAGCAGTTCCTCCTCCAGGGCGGCGGAAGAAAAACTGTTTTTT
-	-	TRBJ2-7	TRBV4-1	CASSRREGMGEQYF	TGCGCCAGCAGCCGCAGGGAAGGGATGGGAGAGCAGTACTTC
TRBD2	-	TRBJ2-1	TRBV7-2	CASSFGTSGAYEQFF	TGTGCCAGCAGCTTTGGTACTAGCGGGGCTTATGAGCAGTTCTTC
TRBD2	-	TRBJ2-1	TRBV5-5	CASSSSGDSSYNEQFF	TGTGCCAGCAGCTCTAGCGGGGACAGCTCCTACAATGAGCAGTTCTTC
-	-	TRBJ2-7	TRBV28	CASSSRDIATYEQYF	TGTGCCAGCAGTTCACGGGACATAGCGACCTACGAGCAGTACTTC
TRBD1	-	TRBJ2-3	TRBV9	CASSFETGGITDTQYF	TGTGCCAGCAGCTTCGAGACAGGGGGCATAACAGATACGCAGTATTTT
-	-	TRBJ1-1	TRBV5-6	CASSLFQGGWNTEAFF	TGTGCCAGCAGCTTGTTCCAGGGCGGATGGAACACTGAAGCTTTCTTT
TRBD1	-	TRBJ1-1	TRBV28	CASSPRDRNPEAFF	TGTGCCAGCAGTCCGCGGGACAGGAACCCTGAAGCTTTCTTT
TRBD1	-	TRBJ2-3	TRBV18	CASSGQGATDTQYF	TGTGCCAGCTCCGGACAGGGGGCAACAGATACGCAGTATTTT
TRBD1	-	TRBJ1-1	TRBV5-1	CASSKGQGGEAFF	TGCGCCAGCAGCAAAGGACAGGGCGGGGAGGCTTTCTTT
-	-	TRBJ2-7	TRBV18	CASSPPIAGASYEQYF	TGTGCCAGCTCACCACCTATTGCAGGGGCCTCCTACGAGCAGTACTTC
TRBD1	-	TRBJ1-1	TRBV7-2	CASSFTGVTEAFF	TGTGCCAGCAGCTTTACAGGGGTTACTGAAGCTTTCTTT
-	-	TRBJ1-3	TRBV6-5	CASSSTDRPPGNTIYF	TGTGCCAGCAGTTCCACCGACAGGCCACCCGGAAACACCATATATTTT
-	-	TRBJ1-1	TRBV5-6	CASSWGTTPLYTEAFF	TGTGCCAGCAGCTGGGGGACTACACCGTTATACACTGAAGCTTTCTTT
TRBD1	-	TRBJ1-3	TRBV7-9	CASSPKLGTEGVYTIYF	TGTGCCAGCAGCCCCAAGCTTGGGACAGAGGGAGTCTACACCATATATTTT
TRBD1	-	TRBJ1-6	TRBV6-6	CASSQPRDSNSPLHF	TGTGCCAGCAGCCAACCCCGGGACAGCAATTCACCCCTCCACTTT
-	-	TRBJ2-2	TRBV5-4	CASSRFRDRMNTGELFF	TGTGCCAGCAGCAGATTCCGTGACAGGATGAACACCGGGGAGCTGTTTTTT
-	-	TRBJ1-5	TRBV15	CATSRELVDRSNQPQHF	TGTGCCACCAGCAGAGAGTTGGTTGACAGGTCCAATCAGCCCCAGCATTTT
-	-	TRBJ1-2	TRBV6-5	CAAFREGSGYTF	TGTGCCGCATTTCGGGAAGGCAGTGGCTACACCTTC
-	-	TRBJ2-1	TRBV27	CASNPNPRGSSYNEQFF	TGTGCCAGCAATCCCAACCCCCGGGGGAGCTCCTACAATGAGCAGTTCTTC
TRBD1	-	TRBJ2-7	TRBV2	CADSYRGLSYEQYF	TGTGCCGATTCTTACAGGGGGCTCTCCTACGAGCAGTACTTC
-	once	TRBJ1-5	TRBV30	CAWNTAGGQPQHF	TGTGCCTGGAACACAGCAGGAGGTCAGCCCCAGCATTTT
TRBD1	-	TRBJ2-3	TRBV9	CASSVDRGATDTQYF	TGTGCCAGCAGCGTAGACAGGGGGGCCACAGATACGCAGTATTTT
TRBD1	-	TRBJ1-1	TRBV5-6	CASSPGTGGMNTEAFF	TGTGCCAGCAGCCCTGGGACAGGCGGTATGAACACTGAAGCTTTCTTT
TRBD2	-	TRBJ2-7	TRBV7-6	CASSLGGGSTYEQYF	TGTGCCAGCAGCTTAGGGGGAGGGAGCACCTACGAGCAGTACTTC
-	-	TRBJ1-2	TRBV3-1/TRBV3-2	CASSQSGRAGYYGYTF	TGTGCCAGCAGCCAGAGCGGGAGGGCAGGGTACTATGGCTACACCTTC
-	-	TRBJ2-1	TRBV9	CASSVGAGRYNEQFF	TGTGCCAGCAGCGTAGGTGCGGGGCGATACAATGAGCAGTTCTTC
TRBD1	-	TRBJ1-1	TRBV29-1	CSVDDRENTEAFF	TGCAGCGTTGACGACAGGGAAAACACTGAAGCTTTCTTT
-	-	TRBJ1-6	TRBV30	CAWRGGGSPLHF	TGTGCCTGGAGAGGGGGGGGATCACCCCTCCACTTT
TRBD1	-	TRBJ2-1	TRBV5-1	CASSLARGLYNEQFF	TGCGCCAGCAGCTTGGCCAGGGGGCTGTACAATGAGCAGTTCTTC
TRBD1	-	TRBJ1-1	TRBV12-5	CASGSNLGQGGPEAFF	TGTGCTAGTGGTTCCAACCTTGGACAGGGGGGCCCTGAAGCTTTCTTT
TRBD2	-	TRBJ2-3	TRBV6-6	CASTNSREGTQYF	TGTGCCAGCACAAATAGCAGGGAGGGTACGCAGTATTTT
-	-	TRBJ1-5	TRBV4-1	CASSQWAGPQHF	TGCGCCAGCAGCCAGTGGGCCGGGCCCCAGCATTTT